This TCR beta chain was documented in a study of cytomegalovirus exposure and HLA in healthy donors. The PCR contained 60 Vbeta and 13 Jbeta primers. TCRdb's table, derived via immunoSEQ multiplex PCR, lists solely in-frame clones and lacks some. Of 150,000 to 200,000 clones listed, roughly 84% are singletons. The CDR3 has 11 amino acids. V lost 6 bases and J lost 6, with 9 bases in between. Germline V gives CDR1 SGHRS, CDR2 YFSETQ. This clone was seen a handful of times. Input material: PBMCs. This clonotype originated in a woman between 18 and 30 years old in good health and CMV-seronegative. The chain joins TRBV5-1 to TRBJ1-2, with D unclear. CDR3 in DNA: TGCGCCAGCACGGGGAACCATGGCTACACCTTC. Encoded protein: CASTGNHGYTF.